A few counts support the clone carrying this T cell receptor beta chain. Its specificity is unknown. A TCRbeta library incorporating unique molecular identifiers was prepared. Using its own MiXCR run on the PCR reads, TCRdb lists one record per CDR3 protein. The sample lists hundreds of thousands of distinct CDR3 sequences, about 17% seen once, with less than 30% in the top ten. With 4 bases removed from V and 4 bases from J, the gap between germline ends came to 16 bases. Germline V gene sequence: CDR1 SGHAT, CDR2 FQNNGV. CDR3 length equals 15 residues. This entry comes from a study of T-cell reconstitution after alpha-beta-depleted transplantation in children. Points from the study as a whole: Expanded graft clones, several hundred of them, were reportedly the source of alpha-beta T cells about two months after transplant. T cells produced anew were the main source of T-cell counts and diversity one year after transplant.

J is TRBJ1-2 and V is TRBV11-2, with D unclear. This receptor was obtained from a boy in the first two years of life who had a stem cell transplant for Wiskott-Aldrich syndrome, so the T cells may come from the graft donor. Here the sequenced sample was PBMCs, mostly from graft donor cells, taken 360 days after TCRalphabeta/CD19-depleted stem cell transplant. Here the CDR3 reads CASSSSAGRFYGYTF. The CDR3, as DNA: TGTGCCAGCAGCTCGTCGGCGGGCAGGTTCTATGGCTACACCTTC. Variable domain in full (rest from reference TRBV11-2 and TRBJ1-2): EAGVAQSPRYKIIEKRQSVAFWCNPISGHATLYWYQQILGQGPKLLIQFQNNGVVDDSQLPKDRFSAERLKGVDSTLKIQPAKLEDSAVYLCASSSSAGRFYGYTFGSGTRLTVV.